The source of this TCR beta chain is a study of cytotoxic CD8 clonotypes in ibrutinib-treated CLL. Germline V gives CDR1 SGHAT, CDR2 FQNNGV. V lost 1 base, J lost 0 bases, and 12 bases lay in between. CDR3 length equals 17 residues. TCRdb keeps only in-frame clones here, not all; method: immunoSEQ multiplex PCR. The table records approximately 100,000 clones, roughly four fifths of them present only once. The sequence was collected from a human donor with chronic lymphocytic leukemia. V and J are TRBV11-2 and TRBJ2-2; possible D gene TRBD2, 5 bases. The sequenced sample was PBMCs, obtained after 24 months of ibrutinib treatment. This CDR3 is CASSLVVDSANTGELFF. The CDR3 region has the DNA TGTGCCAGCAGCTTAGTGGTGGACTCCGCGAACACCGGGGAGCTGTTTTTT.